The rows below give T cell receptor beta chains drawn from one sample of a study of siplizumab effects on memory and regulatory T cells. TCRdb's copy holds only in-frame clones and misses some; the assay was immunoSEQ multiplex PCR. The table lists about 40,000 clones, 80% to 90% of them singletons. The sequenced sample consisted of naive CD4+ T cells sorted from blood. The receptors shown here come from a human donor in good health. CDR3s include the opening cysteine and the closing phenylalanine or tryptophan. A D gene is named only where the DNA matches it firmly. Where a row states a size, it is once, few, many or the class of an expanded clone; other rows omit it.

TRBJ1-2 few TRBV7-9 - CATPLTTPGYGYTF TGTGCCACCCCGTTGACCACGCCGGGTTATGGCTACACCTTC
TRBJ2-2 - TRBV5-5 - CASSPPTYANTGELFF TGTGCCAGCAGCCCCCCGACTTACGCGAACACCGGGGAGCTGTTTTTT
TRBJ2-2 - TRBV2 TRBD1 CASSVRDRGGNGELFF TGTGCCAGCAGTGTCCGGGACAGGGGGGGGAACGGGGAGCTGTTTTTT
TRBJ1-2 - TRBV5-1 TRBD1 CASSLGQGNYGYTF TGCGCCAGCAGCTTGGGACAGGGGAACTATGGCTACACCTTC
TRBJ1-2 - TRBV5-1 - CASSLDPGNYGYTF TGCGCCAGCAGCTTGGATCCAGGGAACTATGGCTACACCTTC
TRBJ2-1 - TRBV25-1 - CASSESHRSHNEQFF TGTGCCAGCAGTGAATCCCATAGGAGTCACAATGAGCAGTTCTTC
TRBJ2-1 once TRBV12-5 TRBD2 CASGPDRLWTSGYNEQFF TGTGCTAGTGGCCCGGACAGACTATGGACTAGCGGCTACAATGAGCAGTTCTTC
TRBJ2-1 - TRBV5-1 - CASSEVGEHEQFF TGCGCCAGCAGCGAAGTAGGGGAACATGAGCAGTTCTTC
TRBJ1-1 - TRBV5-1 - CASSYEGGNTEAFF TGCGCCAGCAGCTACGAGGGGGGGAACACTGAAGCTTTCTTT
TRBJ1-1 - TRBV18 - CASSPGEVGSTEAFF TGTGCCAGCTCACCAGGGGAGGTTGGTAGCACTGAAGCTTTCTTT
TRBJ1-1 - TRBV29-1 - CSVEASNTEAFF TGCAGCGTAGAGGCCTCGAACACTGAAGCTTTCTTT
TRBJ1-5 - TRBV6-1 TRBD1 CASGTGDFNQPQHF TGTGCCAGCGGGACAGGAGATTTTAATCAGCCCCAGCATTTT
TRBJ2-7 - TRBV19 - CASSIEQGFYEQYF TGTGCCAGTAGTATAGAGCAGGGATTCTACGAGCAGTACTTC
TRBJ2-7 - TRBV7-9 TRBD2 CASSRFSGSAIFYEQYF TGTGCCAGCAGCCGTTTCAGCGGGAGCGCTATCTTTTACGAGCAGTACTTC
TRBJ2-3 - TRBV5-1 TRBD1 CASSVGQGIGTDTQYF TGCGCCAGCAGCGTGGGACAGGGGATCGGCACAGATACGCAGTATTTT
TRBJ2-2 - TRBV6-6 - CASSFGLNTGELFF TGTGCCAGCAGTTTTGGCCTGAACACCGGGGAGCTGTTTTTT
TRBJ2-1 - TRBV5-6 - CASSLIQEQFF TGTGCCAGCAGTTTGATCCAAGAGCAGTTCTTC